These T cell receptor beta chains were read from a single sample in a study of T-cell memory formation after mild COVID-19. TCRdb called the 5' RACE reads again in MiXCR, with one record for every CDR3 protein. The profile shows roughly 380,000 distinct CDR3 sequences, 25% to 30% of them singletons. The sequencing input was PBMCs or a T cell subset sorted from them (not recorded which). These receptors were obtained from an adult woman who had mild COVID-19 (a few samples of this study predate the infection). Cell type and time point are not known. The conserved cysteine and the conserved F or W are not part of the CDR3 here. Fields, in order: CDR3 protein, J gene, V gene.

APRGTGSVTGELF,TRBJ2-2,TRBV7-9
ASSTEGERLYNEQF,TRBJ2-1,TRBV6-2/TRBV6-3
ASRYRGQNDEQF,TRBJ2-1,TRBV12-3/TRBV12-4
ASSRQGASSGANVLT,TRBJ2-6,TRBV27
ASSRTGEAF,TRBJ1-1,TRBV12-3/TRBV12-4
ASSSGVEEGTQY,TRBJ2-5,TRBV4-1
SVVSRGDEKLF,TRBJ1-4,TRBV29-1
ASSLGGGTAF,TRBJ1-1,TRBV7-9
ASIGSINYGYT,TRBJ1-2,TRBV21-1
ASSQLGQGGDTEAF,TRBJ1-1,TRBV3-1
ASSLVLKQGEQF,TRBJ2-1,TRBV5-1
ASTPGDRLNEQF,TRBJ2-1,TRBV6-2/TRBV6-3
AIRGGGQETQY,TRBJ2-5,TRBV10-3
SAPPADNNEQF,TRBJ2-1,TRBV29-1
ASSALGQGFDTNYGYT,TRBJ1-2,TRBV9
AISPPHIAGGPYEQY,TRBJ2-7,TRBV10-3
ASSFVTTGDTDTQY,TRBJ2-3,TRBV7-9
ASSQLLAGASYEQY,TRBJ2-7,TRBV4-2
ATSVDRVKTNTIY,TRBJ1-3,TRBV15
ASSSRDRDNEQF,TRBJ2-1,TRBV11-2